Ten or more counts support the clone carrying this T cell receptor (beta chain). Its antigen is undetermined. This sample is drawn from a study of T cells in Graves' hyperthyroidism and ophthalmopathy. Turning to the study itself: Peripheral blood samples were taken at initial diagnosis, prior to any treatment. Study results and limitations: Ophthalmopathy was model-predicted a median about 6.7 months pre-onset.

CDR3 size: 13 residues. CDR1 MNHEY and CDR2 SMNVEV come from the germline V gene (reference sequence). The V and J ends lost 6 bases and 6 bases respectively, with 12 bases between them. The study excluded patients with uncontrolled infection, other autoimmune disease, pregnancy or lactation. Clinical symptoms, serum thyroxine, TRAb, thyroid ultrasound and orbital computed tomography established diagnosis. Authors of the study amplified TCR beta CDR3 regions from RNA transcripts. Using the HTBI primer set, a first-round RT-PCR was run on the TCR CDR3. TCRdb re-derived calls from the multiplex PCR reads in MiXCR, one entry per CDR3 protein. This table holds 250,000 to 300,000 distinct CDR3 sequences, roughly 15% found once.

The receptor comes from a woman between 40 and 55 years old with Graves' hyperthyroidism that later progressed to Graves' ophthalmopathy. The V and J genes are TRBV27 and TRBJ2-1, with D unclear. Sequencing was done on a sample of blood. This chain's CDR3 is CASSVGPLNEQFF. The CDR3, as DNA: TGTGCCAGCAGCGTCGGGCCTCTCAATGAGCAGTTCTTC.